This T cell receptor (beta chain) is drawn from a study of T cells in Graves' hyperthyroidism and ophthalmopathy (dated by TCRdb to about 2019). Study-wide context: Peripheral blood samples were taken at the time of initial diagnosis, prior to any treatment. A discovery cohort of about a hundred patients, about 44 with Graves' ophthalmopathy and approximately 57 with stable Graves' hyperthyroidism, was used to find distinguishing TCR V-J signatures. Whether ophthalmopathy could be predicted prospectively was tested in an independent validation cohort made up of roughly 19 hyperthyroidism patients plus 17 patients who later progressed to ophthalmopathy. The roughly 94 discovery patients were randomly divided into training and test sets at a 7:3 ratio. Thyroid tissue and blood T-cell repertoires from six Graves' hyperthyroidism patients were also compared in the study. After blood sampling, hyperthyroidism patients were treated with methimazole at a starting dose of 30 mg daily, and ophthalmopathy patients were treated with high-dose intravenous methylprednisolone. TCR Vbeta CDR3 sequencing of roughly 140 peripheral blood samples (under 45 ophthalmopathy, approximately 80 hyperthyroidism and roughly 17 progressor patients) is reported in the paper.

In its sample, this clonotype was seen many times. The antigen it recognizes is unknown. No base-level quality is on record; no much larger clone is a single base apart. The germline V gene (reference sequence) sets CDR1 to MNHEY and CDR2 to SMNVEV. Trimming removed 8 bases from V and 5 bases from J; the gene matches leave 12 bases unexplained. The CDR3 numbers 14 residues from cysteine through phenylalanine. Just the 42-base CDR3 DNA is kept, in frame starting at base 1. Hyperthyroidism patients were aged 18 to 65 years and newly diagnosed, with disease duration of less than 2 months. Any patient with an uncontrolled infection, another autoimmune disease, pregnancy or lactation was excluded. Diagnoses were based on clinical symptoms, serum thyroxine and TRAb, thyroid ultrasound and orbital computed tomography. Blood from progressor patients was collected at the time of first diagnosis with hyperthyroidism, before any ophthalmopathy symptoms had appeared. PBMCs were separated from roughly 10 ml of fresh peripheral blood using Ficoll-Paque density gradient centrifugation. Progressor patients were defined as those initially diagnosed with Graves' hyperthyroidism in whom ophthalmopathy developed during follow-up. Total RNA was extracted with Trizol reagent, and quality was checked on an Agilent 2100 Bioanalyzer.

General conclusions and limits of the study: In validation, the model predicted progression to ophthalmopathy a median of approximately 6.3 months before onset, with roughly 70% sensitivity and about 72% specificity. Most expanded thyroid clonotypes (frequency above 0.001) were also detected in blood, suggesting blood repertoires may reflect thyroid immune responses. Sample size was not statistically predetermined, and blinding of investigators to group allocation was not performed. A 13 V-J signature model separated ophthalmopathy from stable hyperthyroidism, with over 85% sensitivity and roughly 82% specificity in cross-validation and 80%/75% in testing.

The TCR beta CDR3 regions were amplified from the RNA transcripts. A first-round RT-PCR of the TCR CDR3 used the HTBI primer set with the Qiagen OneStep RT-PCR kit. The libraries were constructed in a second round of multiplex PCR and then size-selected and purified. Paired-end sequencing of the libraries was performed with 100 bp reads on an Illumina HiSeq2000. For the original study's pipeline: SOAPnuke was used to process the raw data, with reads discarded if the reads contained adapters or uncalled bases, had a mean Phred below 15, or lacked an exact constant-primer or identifier match. High-quality paired reads were merged with COPE v1.2.5, and unique nucleotide sequences were defined as clonotypes. MiTCR v1.1 was used to align clonotypes to the IMGT TRBV, TRBD and TRBJ reference segments. Only V-J combinations with frequency above 0.0001, covering about 99% of repertoires, were analysed. A TCS score was defined as the ratio between F50 (clonal expansion) and ExV (chaos), using BLOSUM62-based TCRdist between CDR3 peptides within each V-J. Welch's t-statistics and random forest reduced roughly 540 V-J features to 10 to 15, which were used in a naive Bayes classifier (R e1071). Using fastp trimming at Q25 and MiXCR clonotype assembly, TCRdb reanalyzed the public sequencing data and kept in-frame beta chains. A single entry per CDR3 protein holds the most common genes and DNA from its merged rows. The V and J calls here are based on TCRdb, not the publication. For this sample the table gives about 290,000 distinct CDR3 sequences, of which 12% to 15% were detected only once. The top ten hold over 30% of the sample.

This TCR was sampled from a woman aged 50 to 60 with Graves' hyperthyroidism that later progressed to Graves' ophthalmopathy. The source material was blood. Here the chain combines TRBV27 and TRBJ2-7; TRBD1 lines up with 7 middle nucleotides. The CDR3: CASGLADRDHEQYF. The nucleotide sequence reads as follows: TGTGCCAGCGGCTTAGCCGACAGGGATCACGAGCAGTACTTC.